This entry concerns a single T cell receptor beta chain. This receptor's antigen is unknown. No clone much larger than this one lies a single base away; base qualities are absent. Unstimulated Tregs (CD4+CD25+CD127-), CD4+ non-Tregs (CD4+CD25-), CD4 and CD8 cells were FACS-sorted from thawed PBMCs. Blood from healthy controls was obtained either as purchased buffy coats or from healthy volunteers. Healthy control blood was processed to PBMCs by Ficoll density gradient and cryopreserved, and patient PBMCs were collected before and after transplant. These data belong to a study of Tregs in tolerant kidney transplant recipients (dated by TCRdb to between 2019 and 2020). For the study in its entirety: The study applied TCRbeta sequencing to find donor-specific regulatory T cells before combined kidney and bone marrow transplantation and then followed those same cells after transplant. Several methods of expanding Tregs specific for an allogeneic donor were compared by TCRbeta repertoire sequencing in 3 healthy controls.

CDR1 and CDR2 are read off the germline V gene as SNHLY and FYNNEI. The V end loses 7 bases and the J end loses 6 bases, and a stretch of 13 bases separates them. The CDR3 numbers 12 residues from cysteine through phenylalanine. Only CDR3 DNA remains: 36 bases, in frame from the first base. For TCRbeta CDR3 sequencing, genomic DNA was extracted from sorted cells using the QIAGEN DNeasy Blood and Tissue Kit. Through immunoSEQ, high-throughput TCRbeta CDR3 sequencing was done commercially, including PCR amplification with internal controls and bias correction. Regarding the original processing steps: Unique productive TCRbeta sequences were defined by CDR3 nucleotide sequence where primers matched, otherwise by CDR3 amino acid sequence with Vbeta and Jbeta genes. As a correction for sorting error, sequences shared between sorted populations at a frequency ratio of 2:1 or less were discarded, and the remaining shared sequences were assigned to the higher population. A sequence counted as donor-reactive if, in CFSE-low cells, the sequence had a frequency of at least 0.01% and was expanded at least 5-fold compared with unstimulated cells. Repertoire divergence was quantified by Jensen-Shannon divergence using the top 100 TCRbeta sequences ranked by frequency. For any sample with multiple sequencing runs, sorting error was corrected in each run separately before the runs were pooled. The immuneACCESS repertoire file appears here via TCRdb, limited to in-frame rearrangements. These files lack a portion of the clones; in checked studies, under half of the deficit traces to unresolved V genes, and the cause of the others is not known. D and trimming were read from the DNA, whereas the V and J calls and clone size are those reported in that table. Recorded for this sample are about 120,000 clones; 92% of them occurred a single time. The top ten clones comprise roughly 0.63% of the sample.

General findings and caveats noted by the study authors: Expanding Tregs with activated donor B cells appeared to identify the most biologically relevant and donor-specific TCRbeta repertoire. Biological reproducibility was not examined directly, but technical replication error appeared to be minimal. Because the study included only a small number of patients, the results must be confirmed in larger populations and under other immunosuppression protocols.

Source material: CD4+ T cells from blood. This TCR came from a human donor in good health. This chain is built from TRBV2 and TRBJ2-7; 6 matching bases give a weak D call of TRBD1. The CDR3 here reads CASIQQGVEQYF. Here is the DNA: TGTGCCAGCATTCAACAGGGTGTCGAGCAGTACTTC.